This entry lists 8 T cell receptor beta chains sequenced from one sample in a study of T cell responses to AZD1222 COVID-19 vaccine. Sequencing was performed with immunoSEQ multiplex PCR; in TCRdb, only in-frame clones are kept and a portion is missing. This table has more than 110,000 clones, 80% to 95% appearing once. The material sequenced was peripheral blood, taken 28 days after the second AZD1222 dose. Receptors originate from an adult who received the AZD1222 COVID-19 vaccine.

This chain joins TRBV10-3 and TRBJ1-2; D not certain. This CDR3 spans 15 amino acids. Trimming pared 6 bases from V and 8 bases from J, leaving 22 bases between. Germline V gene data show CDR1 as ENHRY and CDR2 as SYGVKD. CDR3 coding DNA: TGTGCCATCAGAAGTGGCCCCTATTGGGATGCCGGCTACACCTTC. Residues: CAIRSGPYWDAGYTF.

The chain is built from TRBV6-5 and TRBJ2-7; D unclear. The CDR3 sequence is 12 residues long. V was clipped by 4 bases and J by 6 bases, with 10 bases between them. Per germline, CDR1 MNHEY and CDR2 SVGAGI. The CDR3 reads CASSSRSGEQYF. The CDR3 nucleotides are TGTGCCAGCAGTTCCCGGTCGGGCGAGCAGTACTTC.

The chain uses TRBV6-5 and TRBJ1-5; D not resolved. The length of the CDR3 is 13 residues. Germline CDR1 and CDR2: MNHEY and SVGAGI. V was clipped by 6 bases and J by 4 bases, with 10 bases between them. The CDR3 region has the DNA TGTGCCAGCAGAAGAACGGGGAATCAGCCCCAGCATTTT. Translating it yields CASRRTGNQPQHF.

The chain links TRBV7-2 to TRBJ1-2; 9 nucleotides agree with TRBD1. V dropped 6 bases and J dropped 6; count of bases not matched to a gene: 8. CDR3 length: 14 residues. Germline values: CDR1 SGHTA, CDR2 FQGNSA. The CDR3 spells CASRGTGIRDGYTF. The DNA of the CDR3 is TGTGCCAGCAGGGGGACAGGGATCCGTGATGGCTACACCTTC.

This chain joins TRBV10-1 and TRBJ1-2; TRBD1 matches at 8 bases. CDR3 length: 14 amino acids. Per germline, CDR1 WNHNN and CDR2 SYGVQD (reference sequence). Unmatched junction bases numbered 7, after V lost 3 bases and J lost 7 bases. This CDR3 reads CASSESQGAGGYTF. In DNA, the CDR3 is TGCGCCAGCAGTGAAAGTCAGGGGGCCGGTGGCTACACCTTC.

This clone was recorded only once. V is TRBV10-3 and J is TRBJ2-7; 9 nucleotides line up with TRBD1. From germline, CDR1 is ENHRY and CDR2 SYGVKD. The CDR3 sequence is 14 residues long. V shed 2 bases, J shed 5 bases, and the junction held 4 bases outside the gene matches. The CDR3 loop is CAISERRQGDEQYF. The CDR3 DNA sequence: TGTGCCATCAGTGAGCGACGACAGGGGGACGAGCAGTACTTC.

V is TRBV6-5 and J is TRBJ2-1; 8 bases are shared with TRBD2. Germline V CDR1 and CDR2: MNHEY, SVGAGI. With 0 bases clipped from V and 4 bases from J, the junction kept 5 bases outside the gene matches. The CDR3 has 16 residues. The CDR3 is CASSYSPTSAYNEQFF. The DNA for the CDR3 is TGTGCCAGCAGTTACTCTCCGACTAGCGCGTACAATGAGCAGTTCTTC.

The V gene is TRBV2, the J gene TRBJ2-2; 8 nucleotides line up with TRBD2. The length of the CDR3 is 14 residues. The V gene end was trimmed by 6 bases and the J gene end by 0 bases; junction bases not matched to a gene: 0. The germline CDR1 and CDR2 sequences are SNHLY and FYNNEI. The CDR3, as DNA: TGTGCCAGCAGGGGACTAGCGAACACCGGGGAGCTGTTTTTT. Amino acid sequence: CASRGLANTGELFF.